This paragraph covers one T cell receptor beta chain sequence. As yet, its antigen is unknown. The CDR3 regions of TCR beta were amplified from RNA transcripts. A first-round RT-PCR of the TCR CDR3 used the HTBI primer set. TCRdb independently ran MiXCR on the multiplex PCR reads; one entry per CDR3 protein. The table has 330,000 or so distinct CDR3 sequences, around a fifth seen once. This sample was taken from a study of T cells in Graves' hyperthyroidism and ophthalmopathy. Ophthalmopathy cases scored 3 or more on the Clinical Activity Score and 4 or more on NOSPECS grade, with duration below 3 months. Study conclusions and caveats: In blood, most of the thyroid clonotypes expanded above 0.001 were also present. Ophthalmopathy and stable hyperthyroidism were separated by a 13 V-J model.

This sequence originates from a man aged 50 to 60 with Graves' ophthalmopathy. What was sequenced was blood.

For the CDR3, the DNA is TGTGCCAGCAGTACCGGGACTGAACAAGAGACCCAGTACTTC. Its protein is CASSTGTEQETQYF. The genes are TRBV2 and TRBJ2-5, with D possibly matching TRBD2 (6 bases). The V and J ends lost 5 bases and 2 bases respectively, with 12 bases between them. Germline CDR1 SNHLY, CDR2 FYNNEI. The CDR3 has 14 residues. The variable domain in full, completed from reference TRBV2 and TRBJ2-5, reads EPEVTQTPSHQVTQMGQEVILRCVPISNHLYFYWYRQILGQKVEFLVSFYNNEISEKSEIFDDQFSVERPDGSNFTLKIRSTKLEDSAMYFCASSTGTEQETQYFGPGTRLLVL.